Below are 9 T cell receptor beta chains sequenced from a single sample in a study of cytomegalovirus exposure and HLA in healthy donors. The PCR contained 60 Vbeta and 13 Jbeta primers. Assay: immunoSEQ multiplex PCR; the TCRdb copy retains only in-frame clones and omits some. Seen here are some 130,000 clones, 65% to 90% observed once, and the top ten hold 2% to 3%. The sample taken for sequencing was PBMCs. Source of these receptors: a man aged 45-60 years in good health and CMV-seronegative.

The chain combines TRBV7-9 with TRBJ2-5; tentatively, D is TRBD1 (5 bases). V dropped 5 bases and J dropped 7 bases, with 14 bases sitting between them. This CDR3 has 13 residues. In germline, CDR1 is SEHNR, CDR2 FQNEAQ (reference sequence). As DNA, the CDR3 is TGTGCCAGCAGCGCCTCGACAGACCCGACCCAGTACTTC. This codes for CASSASTDPTQYF.

The genes are TRBV19 and TRBJ1-4, with D maybe TRBD1 (6 bases). From germline, CDR1 is LNHDA and CDR2 SQIVND (reference sequence). The CDR3 consists of 15 residues. Trimming took 5 bases from V and 0 from J, leaving 10 bases between them. CDR3 in DNA: TGTGCCAGTAGTTCACAGGGTGCAACTAATGAAAAACTGTTTTTT. Translation: CASSSQGATNEKLFF.

The chain recombines TRBV7-9 with TRBJ2-1; TRBD2 is a possible D gene (5 bases). CDR1 and CDR2 (germline): SEHNR, FQNEAQ (reference sequence). This CDR3 spans 15 amino acids. Deletions cut 3 bases from V and 2 bases from J, with 11 bases between. CDR3 DNA sequence: TGTGCCAGCAGCTTTGAGAGCGGACCCTACAATGAGCAGTTCTTC. It encodes CASSFESGPYNEQFF. The entire variable domain, with the rest obtained from reference TRBV7-9 and TRBJ2-1, is as follows: DTGVSQNPRHKITKRGQNVTFRCDPISEHNRLYWYRQTLGQGPEFLTYFQNEAQLEKSRLLSDRFSAERPKGSFSTLEIQRTEQGDSAMYLCASSFESGPYNEQFFGPGTRLTVL.

V is TRBV10-3 and J is TRBJ1-2; the D is unclear. The V gene lost 4 bases and the J gene lost 0 bases, with 15 bases spanning the gap. Germline V lookup: CDR1 ENHRY, CDR2 SYGVKD. CDR3 length equals 16 residues. The CDR3: CAISGGRAGANYGYTF. In nucleotides, the CDR3 is TGTGCCATCAGTGGAGGGCGGGCAGGAGCTAACTATGGCTACACCTTC.

J is TRBJ2-2 and V is TRBV11-2; D is perhaps TRBD2 (6 bases). The germline gives CDR1 SGHAT, CDR2 FQNNGV. V was cut by 5 bases and J by 4 bases, with 17 bases left in between. This CDR3 is built from 16 residues. The DNA of the CDR3 is TGTGCCAGCAGCCCTTACTATCACGGGGGCACCGGGGAGCTGTTTTTT. The encoded protein is CASSPYYHGGTGELFF.

This rearrangement joins TRBV29-1 to TRBJ2-2; 8 nucleotides agree with TRBD2. The CDR3 covers 15 residues. Germline CDR1 and CDR2: SQVTM and ANQGSEA. V dropped 5 bases and J dropped 1; count of bases not matched to a gene: 6. The CDR3 here is CSVLGRGGNTGELFF. Written as DNA, the CDR3 is TGCAGCGTTTTGGGACGGGGGGGGAACACCGGGGAGCTGTTTTTT.

The V and J genes are TRBV11-2 and TRBJ2-3; 10 bases map to TRBD2. The length of the CDR3 is 14 residues. The germline gives CDR1 SGHAT, CDR2 FQNNGV. V gave up 4 bases and J gave up 6 bases; unmatched junction bases: 4. In nucleotides, the CDR3 is TGTGCCAGCAGCTCGAGCGGGGGGGCGGATACGCAGTATTTT. Protein product: CASSSSGGADTQYF.

This clone appeared once. The chain carries TRBV27 and TRBJ2-7, with 7 bases that match TRBD2. In germline, CDR1 is MNHEY, CDR2 SMNVEV (reference sequence). With V trimmed by 0 bases and J by 4 bases, 9 bases remained unmatched. This CDR3 has 16 amino acids. The CDR3 loop reads CASSLSRSKRGYEQYF. CDR3 DNA sequence: TGTGCCAGCAGTTTATCGAGGTCCAAGCGGGGATACGAGCAGTACTTC.

The chain combines TRBV7-6 with TRBJ2-2, with D perhaps TRBD1 (5 bases). CDR3 length equals 16 residues. The V gene lost 5 bases and the J gene lost 4 bases, with 17 bases spanning the gap. Per germline, CDR1 SGHVS and CDR2 FNYEAQ. As DNA, the CDR3 is TGTGCCAGCAGCCCCAGCCCAGGGTCGAGCACCGGGGAGCTGTTTTTT. It specifies CASSPSPGSSTGELFF.